This TCR beta chain originates from a study of T cell responses to AZD1222 COVID-19 vaccine (dated by TCRdb to about 2021). Looking at the study overall: AZD1222 recipients given second doses at about 4 weeks or at about 12 weeks were pooled, since spike-specific TCR depth and breadth were not found to differ between the two schedules. A total of approximately 250 trial participants underwent TCR sequencing, of whom about 200 had received two doses of AZD1222 and about 26 had received two doses of the MenACWY control vaccine. Trial participants were enrolled into age subgroups of 18-55, 56-69 and 70-plus years, which contained about 150, 28 and 57 TCR-sequenced participants, respectively.

In light of the paper, this sample's time point label describes: baseline before first vaccination. Vaccinee samples were obtained from the UK trials COV001 and COV002, which included a single-blind randomized controlled phase 2/3 trial of AZD1222 (ChAdOx1 nCoV-19) in healthy adults. Trial participant PBMC samples were collected at day 0 and day 28 after the second dose for TCRbeta chain sequencing. The paper's findings and limits, for the study overall: The vaccine-associated CD4 TCRs covered the entire spike protein, and the dominant responses fell in regions 160-218 and 743-854. Because no day 14 peak-response samples were available, the repertoires could be characterized only after the peak T cell response. Participants were mostly white British and included more females than males, and it was suggested by the authors that clonal diversity may have been underestimated. In the small 56-69-year group, the increase in depth fell short of significance, most likely because of low power. Only five to seven AZD1222 recipients were SARS-CoV-2 seropositive at baseline, limiting conclusions about previously exposed vaccinees. Spike-specific TCR breadth and depth rose significantly after two AZD1222 doses compared with day 0 and with MenACWY recipients. Epitopes outside the regions mutated in the B.1.351 and B.1.1.7 variants were reportedly recognized by nearly half of the unique spike-specific TCRs.

The CDR3 regions of human TCRbeta chains were analyzed by immunosequencing. Per the source publication's procedure: Repertoire TCRs were checked for matches against a reference library of SARS-CoV-2-specific TCRs that had been generated using the MIRA antigen-specificity platform. Breadth was defined as the fraction of unique TCRs that were SARS-CoV-2-associated, and depth was defined as the fraction of total T cells that were SARS-CoV-2-associated. Using the MIRA data, every spike-specific TCR was mapped to the spike region that the TCR reacted to and assigned to either a CD4 or a CD8 class. Log10-transformed breadth and depth values were compared by one-way ANOVA with Sidak's multiple comparisons tests. TCRdb took over this immuneACCESS table, retaining in-frame rearrangements with V and J assigned. Such tables are incomplete; in checked studies, under half of the missing clones stem from an unresolved V gene, and the remainder is unexplained. Clone size and V and J calls were adopted from that table, with D and trimming inferred from the DNA. This sample has around 100,000 clones in its table, and roughly nine tenths of those were observed once. Together, the top ten hold approximately 15% of the sample.

Taken from cysteine to phenylalanine, the CDR3 has 14 residues. Only CDR3 DNA is held: 42 bases, read in frame from base 1. The CDR1 and CDR2 encoded by the germline V gene are SGDLS and YYNGEE. Trimming accounts for 4 bases at V and 4 bases at J, while the number of junction bases matched to no gene is 6. Comments on this clone: There is no known antigen for this receptor. One base away there is no much larger clone; base qualities are not given.

Sequenced here: peripheral blood, sampled on day 0 of AZD1222 vaccination. The clonotype originates from an adult in good health. The sequence links TRBV9 to TRBJ1-2, with 8 central nucleotides matching TRBD1. The CDR3 protein: CASSLRTGSYGYTF. The bases are TGTGCCAGCAGCCTACGGACAGGGTCCTATGGCTACACCTTC. Outside the CDR3, residues come from the reference TRBV9 and TRBJ1-2 proteins, so the full variable domain is: DSGVTQTPKHLITATGQRVTLRCSPRSGDLSVYWYQQSLDQGLQFLIQYYNGEERAKGNILERFSAQQFPDLHSELNLSSLELGDSALYFCASSLRTGSYGYTFGSGTRLTVV.